This is a list of T cell receptor beta chains from one sample in a study of shared clonotypes between healthy human individuals. Assay: immunoSEQ multiplex PCR; the TCRdb copy retains only in-frame clones and omits some. The sample carries 2 million to 2.5 million clones, about 95% recorded once. The sequenced sample consisted of naive CD8+ T cells sorted from blood. These TCRs come from a man aged 18-30 years in good health. CDR3s include the opening cysteine and the closing phenylalanine or tryptophan. Clone size is stated in some rows and not others, as once, few, many or a class when expanded.

.,TRBV4-3,TRBJ2-1,CASSQDASGKANEQFF
.,TRBV5-1,TRBJ2-2,CASSLFVSGQTTGELFF
.,TRBV27,TRBJ2-1,CASSWGAYNEQFF
once,TRBV4-1,TRBJ1-5,CASSAAGGNQPQHF
.,TRBV7-2,TRBJ2-2,CASSPGLTTGELFF
.,TRBV4-1,TRBJ2-1,CASSHPRGDEQFF
.,TRBV7-8,TRBJ2-7,CASSSNTGGASSYEQYF
.,TRBV15,TRBJ2-3,CATSRDDVLAGGDTQYF
.,TRBV9,TRBJ2-7,CASSVGGGATYEQYF
.,TRBV6-5,TRBJ2-1,CASSYSRNEQFF
few,TRBV18,TRBJ2-2,CASSPRRSQGTNTGELFF
.,TRBV2,TRBJ2-7,CASSEPQVGLYEQYF
.,TRBV18,TRBJ2-7,CASSPPGLAGVYEQYF
.,TRBV6-1,TRBJ2-7,CASSAGHYEQYF
.,TRBV7-2,TRBJ2-7,CASSPTLRFLYF
.,TRBV30,TRBJ2-3,CAWSVLSPGDTQYF
few,TRBV13,TRBJ1-1,CASSLGGQQNTEAFF
.,TRBV19,TRBJ1-5,CASSPEDRRYSNQPQHF
.,TRBV19,TRBJ1-5,CASLTGEGQPQHF
.,TRBV13,TRBJ1-1,CASSPGQVTEAFF
.,TRBV7-6,TRBJ2-1,CASSAGQGSNNEQFF
.,TRBV13,TRBJ2-7,CASSLHGVAYEQYF
few,TRBV29-1,TRBJ1-5,CSVDGGDSNQPQHF
.,TRBV4-1,TRBJ2-5,CASSLPAGGQETQYF
.,TRBV7-9,TRBJ1-1,CASSLSVIRTGGIPEAFF
once,TRBV28,TRBJ2-7,CASSWTGTAYEQYF
.,TRBV7-2,TRBJ1-5,CASSPGQYTNQPQHF
.,TRBV19,TRBJ1-5,CASTSVGTGVGVNQPQHF
.,TRBV5-5,TRBJ2-1,CASTESAHPGQDNNEQFF
.,TRBV7-9,TRBJ2-1,CASSHWTGHNEQFF
.,TRBV5-6,TRBJ2-7,CASSSSTVSYEQYF
.,TRBV5-8,TRBJ2-2,CASSLGPGRGTGELFF
.,TRBV30,TRBJ1-1,CAWSDGDTEAFF
.,TRBV7-9,TRBJ2-5,CASSPGGLQETQYF